This T cell receptor (beta chain) was identified during a study of Tregs in tolerant kidney transplant recipients. Whole-study findings and limits: The small number of patients limits these findings pending further validation.

Details on this clone: Its antigen remains unidentified.

Germline V gene lookup returns CDR1 SGHDT and CDR2 YYEEEE. The CDR3 is 13 amino acids. The V gene end was trimmed by 4 bases and the J gene end by 6 bases; junction bases not matched to a gene: 4. Repertoires were generated with immunoSEQ multiplex PCR, while TCRdb's copy carries only in-frame clones and drops some. This sample carries 20,000 to 25,000 clones, over 75% of them seen once, and the ten largest clones take about a quarter. Recipients received nonmyeloablative bone marrow transplants from related graft donors, with transient mixed chimerism. The rearrangement joins TRBV5-6 to TRBJ1-1; 9 bases line up with TRBD1. The TCR sequence derives from a human patient who received a combined kidney and bone marrow transplant. Some T cells may be the graft donor's. The sample was CD8+ T cells from blood (PBMCs), taken 6 months after the transplant. CDR3 in DNA: TGTGCCAGCAGCCCGGGGACAGGGTCTGAAGCTTTCTTT. Residues: CASSPGTGSEAFF. Combining the CDR3 with reference TRBV5-6 and TRBJ1-1 gives the whole variable domain DAGVTQSPTHLIKTRGQQVTLRCSPKSGHDTVSWYQQALGQGPQFIFQYYEEEERQRGNFPDRFSGHQFPNYSSELNVNALLLGDSALYLCASSPGTGSEAFFGQGTRLTVV.